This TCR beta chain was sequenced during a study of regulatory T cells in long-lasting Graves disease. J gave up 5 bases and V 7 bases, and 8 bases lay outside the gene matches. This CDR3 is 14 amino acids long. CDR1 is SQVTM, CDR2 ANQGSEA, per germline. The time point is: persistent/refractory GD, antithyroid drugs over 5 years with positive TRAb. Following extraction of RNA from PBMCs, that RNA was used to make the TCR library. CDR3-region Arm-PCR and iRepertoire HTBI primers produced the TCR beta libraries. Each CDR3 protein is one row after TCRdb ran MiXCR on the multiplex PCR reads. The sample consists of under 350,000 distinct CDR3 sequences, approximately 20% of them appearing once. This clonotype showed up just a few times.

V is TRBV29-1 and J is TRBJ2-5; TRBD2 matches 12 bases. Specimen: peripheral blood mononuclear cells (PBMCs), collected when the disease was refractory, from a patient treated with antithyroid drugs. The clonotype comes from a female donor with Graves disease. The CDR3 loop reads CSGRLAGAIETQYF. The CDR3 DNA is TGCAGCGGGAGACTAGCGGGAGCAATTGAGACCCAGTACTTC.